One sample yielded the 10 T cell receptor beta chains listed below, sequenced in a study of OX40 agonist ivuxolimab in advanced cancers. Profiled with immunoSEQ multiplex PCR; TCRdb holds only in-frame clones, not every one. The sample contains tens of thousands of clones, approximately 90% of which appear only once. The material sequenced was CD4+ or CD8+ T cells sorted from blood, taken in a trial of the OX40 agonist ivuxolimab. Receptors originate from an adult with an advanced solid tumor such as melanoma, head and neck, liver or kidney cancer.

The chain has TRBV6-5 and TRBJ2-1, with 10 bases fitting TRBD2. The CDR3 runs to 15 residues. Trimming took 3 bases from V and 6 from J; bases not matched to a gene: 5. Germline CDR1 is MNHEY and CDR2 is SVGAGI. The CDR3 DNA is TGTGCCAGCAGTTATCGGGCTAGCGGGAGCAATGAGCAGTTCTTC. Its translation is CASSYRASGSNEQFF.

The V gene is TRBV7-9, the J gene TRBJ2-7; TRBD1 matches at 9 bases. J was trimmed by 3 bases and V by 5 bases; bases with no gene match: 11. The germline V gene encodes CDR1 SEHNR and CDR2 FQNEAQ (reference sequence). This CDR3 is 16 amino acids long. The CDR3 coding sequence is TGTGCCAGCAGCCCTGCCCACAGGGGGCTAATCTACGAGCAGTACTTC. It specifies CASSPAHRGLIYEQYF.

This clone was observed once. V is TRBV11-2 and J is TRBJ2-1; D may be TRBD2 (5 bases). Trimming removed 1 base from V and 1 base from J, with 14 bases in between. Per germline, CDR1 SGHAT and CDR2 FQNNGV. The CDR3 runs to 17 residues. This chain's CDR3 is CASSLGGLGGSYNEQFF. The CDR3 bases are TGTGCCAGCAGCTTAGGGGGTTTAGGAGGTTCCTACAATGAGCAGTTCTTC. The full variable domain, its missing parts supplied by reference TRBV11-2 and TRBJ2-1, is EAGVAQSPRYKIIEKRQSVAFWCNPISGHATLYWYQQILGQGPKLLIQFQNNGVVDDSQLPKDRFSAERLKGVDSTLKIQPAKLEDSAVYLCASSLGGLGGSYNEQFFGPGTRLTVL.

This clone was observed a single time. The chain combines TRBV7-9 with TRBJ2-3; TRBD2 matches at 7 bases. The trim removed 7 bases at V and 4 bases at J, leaving 5 bases unmatched. From germline, CDR1 is SEHNR and CDR2 FQNEAQ (reference sequence). The CDR3 covers 13 residues. In DNA form, the CDR3 reads TGTGCCAGCAAGAGGGAGGGCCCAGATACGCAGTATTTT. This gives the protein CASKREGPDTQYF.

The CDR3, as DNA: TGTGCCAGCGAGAGGACTAGCCTCGTCTACGAGCAGTACTTC. Encoded protein: CASERTSLVYEQYF. The chain is built from TRBV6-1 and TRBJ2-7; 8 positions agree with TRBD2. CDR1 MNHNS and CDR2 SASEGT come from the germline V gene. V shed 8 bases, J shed 3 bases, and the junction held 9 bases outside the gene matches. This CDR3 spans 14 amino acids.

This rearrangement joins TRBV29-1 to TRBJ1-3; 10 nucleotides line up with TRBD1. The CDR3 loop spans 15 amino acids. J lost 2 bases, V lost 3 bases, and 4 bases had no gene match. CDR1 is SQVTM and CDR2 is ANQGSEA in the germline V gene. CDR3 sequence: CSVEGTGDPGNTIYF. In nucleotides, the CDR3 is TGCAGCGTTGAGGGGACAGGGGACCCTGGAAACACCATATATTTT.

V is TRBV19 and J is TRBJ1-1, with D possibly being TRBD1 (5 bases). V shed 3 bases and J shed 5 bases, with 16 bases lying between them. This CDR3 region has 15 residues. Germline V lookup: CDR1 LNHDA, CDR2 SQIVND (reference sequence). The CDR3 coding sequence is TGTGCCAGTAGTATTGCCTTGGGGGGATGGACTGAAGCTTTCTTT. Residues: CASSIALGGWTEAFF.

This chain connects TRBV27 to TRBJ1-1; no clear D. Looked up from germline, CDR1 is MNHEY and CDR2 is SMNVEV (reference sequence). V was pared by 1 base and J by 0 bases, with 6 bases between. This CDR3 is built from 14 residues. CDR3 nucleotides: TGTGCCAGCAGTTTATTAGGACTGAACACTGAAGCTTTCTTT. Translation gives CASSLLGLNTEAFF.

CDR3 protein: CASSELGEITDTQYF. For the CDR3, the DNA is TGTGCCAGCAGTGAATTAGGAGAGATCACAGATACGCAGTATTTT. The V gene is TRBV6-4, the J gene TRBJ2-3; D is ambiguous. Germline CDR1 reads MRHNA; CDR2 reads SNTAGT. The CDR3 consists of 15 residues. Trimming cost V 3 bases and J 2 bases, with 12 bases left between them.

This clone was recorded only once. The chain employs TRBV28 and TRBJ2-7, with TRBD2 identical over 9 bases. Per germline, CDR1 MDHEN and CDR2 SYDVKM. The CDR3 length is 16 residues. Losses at the gene ends were 3 bases for V and 0 bases for J; bases not matched to a gene: 6. The CDR3 sequence is CASSFGSGSISYEQYF. The CDR3, as DNA: TGTGCCAGCAGTTTCGGTAGCGGGAGTATCTCCTACGAGCAGTACTTC.